The 10 T cell receptor beta chains below come from one sample, sequenced in a study of early stage breast cancer tumors. Generated by immunoSEQ multiplex PCR, the TCRdb table keeps only in-frame clones and is missing some. This sample has tens of thousands of clones; 60% to 80% occur once, and the top ten carry 4.5% to 5%. The sample was blood. Receptors were obtained from a person aged 35 to 50 with breast cancer.

This clone occurred a few times. The chain carries TRBV19 and TRBJ2-7, with 9 bases that match TRBD2. V was clipped by 3 bases and J by 5 bases; unmatched bases: 8. This CDR3 contains 15 residues. The germline CDR1 and CDR2 sequences are LNHDA and SQIVND (reference sequence). The CDR3 sequence is CASSMSSGTSHEQYF. In DNA, the CDR3 is TGTGCCAGTAGTATGTCTAGCGGGACTAGCCACGAGCAGTACTTC.

This chain connects TRBV7-9 to TRBJ2-5, with 11 bases that match TRBD2. This CDR3 contains 18 residues. Looked up from germline, CDR1 is SEHNR and CDR2 is FQNEAQ (reference sequence). J gave up 1 base and V 5 bases, and 12 bases lay outside the gene matches. Written as DNA, the CDR3 is TGTGCCAGCAGCCTACCCGGGCCTAGCGGGAGGCGCCAAGAGACCCAGTACTTC. It yields the protein CASSLPGPSGRRQETQYF.

The V and J genes are TRBV28 and TRBJ2-5; TRBD2 matches at 14 bases. The CDR3 runs 15 residues. The germline V gene has CDR1 MDHEN and CDR2 SYDVKM. V lost 6 bases to trimming and J lost 6 bases; unmatched junction nucleotides: 6. CDR3 sequence: CASSLGLAGAQTQYF. For the CDR3, the DNA is TGTGCCAGCAGCCTGGGACTAGCGGGAGCTCAGACCCAGTACTTC.

This clone was picked up a small number of times. The CDR3 region is CASSMGGEQFF. CDR3 sequence (DNA): TGTGCCAGCAGTATGGGTGGGGAGCAGTTCTTC. The chain combines TRBV27 with TRBJ2-1; D is uncertain. Germline V gives CDR1 MNHEY, CDR2 SMNVEV (reference sequence). V was pared by 5 bases and J by 10 bases, with 9 bases between. CDR3 size: 11 residues.

The V gene is TRBV30, the J gene TRBJ2-1; 10 nucleotides line up with TRBD2. The CDR3 is made up of 15 amino acids. The ends lost 3 bases at V and 3 bases at J; junction bases unmatched: 5. CDR1 is GTSNPN and CDR2 is SVGIG in the germline V gene (reference sequence). For the CDR3, the DNA is TGTGCCTGGAGCAAAAGCGGGAGGGTCTACAATGAGCAGTTCTTC. It encodes CAWSKSGRVYNEQFF.

CDR3 amino acids: CASSQDQGTTNEKLFF. The CDR3 DNA reads as TGCGCCAGCAGCCAAGATCAGGGAACAACTAATGAAAAACTGTTTTTT. The chain couples TRBV4-1 to TRBJ1-4; possibly TRBD1 for D (5 bases). Trimming removed 0 bases at V and 0 bases at J, with 8 bases between. The CDR3 totals 16 residues. Germline CDR1 MGHRA, CDR2 YSYEKL.

The CDR3 DNA reads as TGTGCCAGCAGCCGCGATCTAGCGGGAGTAGGAGAGACCCAGTACTTC. This translates into CASSRDLAGVGETQYF. The rearrangement joins TRBV5-4 to TRBJ2-5; 10 bases agree with TRBD2. CDR1 is SGHNT, CDR2 YYREEE, per germline (reference sequence). V dropped 4 bases and J dropped 4; count of bases not matched to a gene: 10. CDR3 length: 16 residues. Variable domain in full (rest from reference TRBV5-4 and TRBJ2-5): ETGVTQSPTHLIKTRGQQVTLRCSSQSGHNTVSWYQQALGQGPQFIFQYYREEENGRGNFPPRFSGLQFPNYSSELNVNALELDDSALYLCASSRDLAGVGETQYFGPGTRLLVL.

The V gene is TRBV4-1, the J gene TRBJ2-1; D assignment may be TRBD1 or TRBD2 (5 bases each). V dropped 2 bases and J dropped 8 bases, with 13 bases sitting between them. Per germline, CDR1 MGHRA and CDR2 YSYEKL. The length of the CDR3 is 14 residues. The CDR3 here is CASSQLGEWDEQFF. CDR3 in DNA: TGCGCCAGCAGCCAATTGGGGGAGTGGGATGAGCAGTTCTTC.

The V call is TRBV2, the J call TRBJ1-1, with D possibly TRBD1 on 5 matching bases. The CDR3 contains 13 residues. CDR1 is SNHLY, CDR2 FYNNEI, per germline. V shed 6 bases and J shed 5 bases, with 13 bases lying between them. The CDR3 sequence: CASRTGRGTEAFF. The CDR3 region has the DNA TGTGCCAGCAGGACGGGGCGGGGGACTGAAGCTTTCTTT.

V usage is TRBV15 and J usage is TRBJ1-5, with D unclear. The CDR3 loop spans 14 amino acids. The germline gives CDR1 LNHNV, CDR2 YYDKDF (reference sequence). The germline V and J ends were trimmed by 6 bases and 3 bases, with 12 bases remaining between them. CDR3: CATSFVYSNQPQHF. CDR3 in DNA: TGTGCCACCAGTTTCGTCTATTCCAATCAGCCCCAGCATTTT. The complete variable domain, with remaining parts taken from reference TRBV15 and TRBJ1-5, reads DAMVIQNPRYQVTQFGKPVTLSCSQTLNHNVMYWYQQKSSQAPKLLFHYYDKDFNNEADTPDNFQSRRPNTSFCFLDIRSPGLGDTAMYLCATSFVYSNQPQHFGDGTRLSIL.